This entry lists 16 T cell receptor beta chains sequenced from one sample in a study of regulatory T cells in long-lasting Graves disease. Arm-PCR of CDR3 regions with iRepertoire HTBI primers generated TCR beta libraries. TCRdb re-derived calls from the multiplex PCR reads in MiXCR, one entry per CDR3 protein. The data contain approximately 400,000 distinct CDR3 sequences, about 15% of them seen just once; the ten biggest clones take up 15% to 20%. As to time point: newly diagnosed GD, antithyroid drugs for less than 3 months. From RNA extracted from PBMCs, the TCR library was made. These sequences were also reported in another study, on T cells in Graves' hyperthyroidism and ophthalmopathy.

Sequences were derived from peripheral blood mononuclear cells (PBMCs), sampled at new diagnosis, from a patient treated with antithyroid drugs. Receptors were obtained from a woman in her twenties or thirties with Graves disease.

The V and J genes are TRBV25-1 and TRBJ1-2, with 10 bases identical to TRBD1. Germline V gene sequence: CDR1 MGHDK, CDR2 SYGVNS. CDR3 length equals 14 residues. The trim removed 6 bases at V and 7 bases at J, leaving 8 bases unmatched. CDR3 region: CASRDPGQGTGYTF. CDR3 coding DNA: TGTGCCAGCAGAGATCCGGGACAGGGGACTGGCTACACCTTC.

This clonotype was observed many times. V is TRBV10-1 and J is TRBJ2-7; TRBD1 aligns across 9 bases. The CDR3 is made up of 16 amino acids. The ends lost 5 bases at V and 3 bases at J; junction bases unmatched: 11. Looked up from germline, CDR1 is WNHNN and CDR2 is SYGVQD (reference sequence). The CDR3, as DNA: TGCGCCAGCAGTATATACAGGGGGCTGTCGATCTACGAGCAGTACTTC. Its translation: CASSIYRGLSIYEQYF.

This clonotype was observed a handful of times. The rearrangement joins TRBV6-2 or TRBV6-3 to TRBJ2-1; possible D gene TRBD2, 6 bases. The end of the DNA fits TRBJ2-5 better, so the J call may be wrong. This CDR3 region has 17 residues. Germline values: CDR1 MNHEY, CDR2 SVGEGT. CDR3: CASRPQPASTGEETQYF. CDR3 coding DNA: TGTGCCAGCAGGCCTCAACCGGCCTCAACGGGGGAAGAGACCCAGTACTTC.

This chain joins TRBV24-1 and TRBJ2-1, with D perhaps given as TRBD1 or TRBD2 (6 bases each). The germline gives CDR1 KGHDR, CDR2 SFDVKD. Trimming left V 5 bases short and J 3 bases short, with 19 bases between. The CDR3 extends over 17 amino acids. CDR3 nucleotide sequence: TGTGCCACCAGTGTCTCGGGACTCAAAGGGGGCTACAATGAGCAGTTCTTC. Amino acid sequence: CATSVSGLKGGYNEQFF.

The gene calls are TRBV10-1 and TRBJ1-2; no firm D call. This CDR3 contains 13 residues. Germline lookup yields CDR1 WNHNN and CDR2 SYGVQD (reference sequence). The V end was cut by 3 bases, the J end by 2 bases, with 7 bases between. The CDR3 loop reads CASSDSRNYGYTF. DNA for the CDR3: TGCGCCAGCAGTGACAGTCGGAACTATGGCTACACCTTC.

The sample holds many counts of this clonotype. The chain combines TRBV30 with TRBJ2-1, with D possibly being TRBD1 (5 bases). CDR3 size: 10 residues. V lost 2 bases to trimming and J lost 9 bases, with 5 bases between them. Germline assignment: CDR1 GTSNPN and CDR2 SVGIG (reference sequence). The CDR3 loop is CAWSRGEQFF. In DNA, the CDR3 is TGTGCCTGGAGTAGGGGTGAGCAGTTCTTC.

This chain links TRBV10-2 with TRBJ2-7; a possible D gene is TRBD1 (6 bases). The CDR3 has 16 residues. Germline CDR1 reads WSHSY; CDR2 reads SAAADI. Trimming took 3 bases from V and 0 from J, leaving 15 bases between them. CDR3 protein: CASSETGMLSSYEQYF. CDR3 nucleotide sequence: TGCGCCAGCAGTGAAACAGGGATGCTGAGCTCCTACGAGCAGTACTTC.

Comments on this clonotype: A read error may explain this, as a much larger clone is one base away. This sequence joins TRBV6-2 or TRBV6-3 and TRBJ2-3; the match to TRBD1 covers 8 bases. The J call may be faulty, since TRBJ2-7 better matches the DNA end. Germline CDR1 reads MNHEY; CDR2 reads SVGEGT. This CDR3 contains 14 residues. The CDR3 bases are TGTGCCAGCAGTCCAGGGGGCGGGGTGCGCGAGCAGTACTTC. Its protein is CASSPGGGVREQYF.

This clonotype was seen just once. The V and J genes are TRBV5-4 and TRBJ2-7; tentative D call: TRBD1 (6 bases). This CDR3 spans 15 amino acids. CDR1 and CDR2 from the germline V gene are SGHNT and YYREEE (reference sequence). Deletions cut 3 bases from V and 6 bases from J, with 19 bases between. In DNA, the CDR3 is TGTGCCAGCAGCTCAAGCCTACAGGGCTATTCCGAGCAGTACTTC. Its protein product is CASSSSLQGYSEQYF.

The chain has TRBV12-3 or TRBV12-4 and TRBJ2-1; 12 nucleotides match TRBD2. Trimming at V came to 7 bases and at J to 8 bases, leaving 9 bases not matched to a gene. This CDR3 contains 15 residues. CDR3 in amino acids: CASIPTSGSADEQFF. DNA of the CDR3: TGTGCCAGCATCCCGACTAGCGGGAGTGCTGATGAGCAGTTCTTC.

This clonotype was detected many times. The rearrangement joins TRBV11-2 to TRBJ1-6; a possible D gene is TRBD1 (5 bases). Trimming took 3 bases from V and 5 from J, leaving 14 bases between them. The CDR3 is 16 residues long. Germline values: CDR1 SGHAT, CDR2 FQNNGV. DNA for the CDR3: TGTGCCAGCAGCTTGGAGTGGAGGGGACATAATTCACCCCTCCACTTT. Translation gives CASSLEWRGHNSPLHF.

This clonotype was counted ten times or more. The chain joins TRBV12-3 or TRBV12-4 to TRBJ1-1; tentatively, D is TRBD1 (6 bases). The CDR3 has 12 residues. V was pared by 5 bases and J by 11 bases, with 15 bases between. CDR3 residues: CASSPGGARAFF. CDR3 DNA sequence: TGTGCCAGCAGTCCGGGGGGGGCCCGGGCTTTCTTT.

This clonotype was seen ten or more times. This chain joins TRBV5-5 and TRBJ1-1; tentative D call: TRBD1 (5 bases). The CDR3 contains 16 residues. Germline V CDR1 and CDR2: SGHKS, YYEKEE (reference sequence). V was clipped by 3 bases and J by 2 bases, with 17 bases between them. This chain's CDR3 is CASSYRKTELNTEAFF. The CDR3 region has the DNA TGTGCCAGCAGCTACCGAAAGACAGAGCTTAACACTGAAGCTTTCTTT.

The V call is TRBV20-1, the J call TRBJ1-4; the match to TRBD1 covers 8 bases. CDR1 and CDR2 (germline): DFQATT, SNEGSKA (reference sequence). J was trimmed by 4 bases and V by 6 bases; bases with no gene match: 4. CDR3 length equals 13 residues. This chain's CDR3 is CSAPGQDNEKLFF. The CDR3 nucleotides read TGCAGTGCCCCGGGACAGGATAATGAAAAACTGTTTTTT.

In its sample, this clonotype was seen many times. The rearrangement links TRBV18 to TRBJ2-1; D remains ambiguous. V lost 1 base, J lost 4 bases, and 5 bases lay in between. Germline values: CDR1 KGHSH, CDR2 LQKENI. The CDR3 runs to 13 residues. The CDR3 is CASSPREYNEQFF. The CDR3 DNA sequence: TGTGCCAGCTCACCACGAGAGTACAATGAGCAGTTCTTC.

There are many counts of this clonotype. V usage is TRBV10-3 and J usage is TRBJ2-5; weak D call: TRBD1 (6 bases). Germline V lookup: CDR1 ENHRY, CDR2 SYGVKD. Trimming took off 6 bases at V and 1 base at J, with 9 bases between the two ends. This CDR3 has 13 residues. The CDR3 reads CAISGQPQETQYF. CDR3 sequence (DNA): TGTGCCATCAGCGGACAGCCCCAAGAGACCCAGTACTTC.